This TCR beta chain was recovered during a study of Graves' ophthalmopathy and Graves' hyperthyroidism. From germline, CDR1 is WSHSY and CDR2 SAAADI. V gave up 6 bases and J gave up 7 bases; unmatched junction bases: 14. The CDR3 is 16 residues long. The TCR beta CDR3 regions underwent amplification from RNA transcripts. Second-round multiplex PCR came after first-round RT-PCR with HTBI primers. TCRdb used MiXCR to reprocess the multiplex PCR reads, holding one entry per CDR3 protein. The table has a few hundred thousand distinct CDR3 sequences, about 17% seen once. The V and J genes are TRBV10-2 and TRBJ1-2, with 10 nucleotides matching TRBD1. Sequenced input: peripheral blood. This clonotype was sampled from a woman aged 18-29 years with Graves' ophthalmopathy. This CDR3 is CASRLAAGTGAAGYTF. The CDR3 DNA is TGCGCCAGCAGACTCGCCGCCGGGACAGGGGCTGCTGGCTACACCTTC.